Sequencing of this TCR beta chain was carried out in a study of vaccination effects on CD4 cells after COVID-19. About the study: Participants got two doses of BNT162b2 or mRNA-1273 vaccine.

The junction had 3 bases not matched to a gene; V was cut back by 4 bases and J by 0 bases. Germline CDR1 and CDR2: KGHSH and LQKENI. CDR3 length equals 16 residues. This clone occurred once. Its matching antigen is unknown. Study-level findings and limits: Among infection- and vaccine-induced clones, marked clonal contraction occurred late after vaccination.

Sequencing used immunoSEQ multiplex PCR; TCRdb keeps in-frame clones, though not all of them. Of about 73,000 clones in the sample, 78% are singletons; the top ten hold 10%. Pools of viral peptides were used by the ViraFEST assay to expand antigen-specific CD4+ T cells ahead of sequencing. Subsequent to roughly 10 days of culture, CD4+ T cells were isolated. Absence of prior SARS-CoV-2 infection characterized the vaccine recipients, who showed negative nucleocapsid antibodies. Each well held two million PBMC cultured with around 9.2 ug/ml peptides and about 10 IU/ml IL-2. Cultures got half-medium changes with IL-2 on days 3 and 7.

The origin of this receptor is a human donor who received a COVID-19 vaccine. The sequenced sample was CD4+ T cells from PBMCs cultured with SARS-CoV-2 spike peptides, obtained before COVID-19 vaccination. This chain uses TRBV18 with TRBJ2-3, with 11 bases identical to TRBD2. CDR3 loop: CASSLTSGGSTDTQYF. Here the CDR3 DNA reads TGTGCCAGCTCACTTACTAGCGGGGGAAGCACAGATACGCAGTATTTT.